A selection of T cell receptor beta chains follows, all from one sample in a study of blood T cells in healthy people across ages. From the 5' RACE reads, TCRdb called clonotypes with MiXCR, one entry per CDR3 protein. The repertoire consists of 650,000 to 1,000,000 distinct CDR3 sequences, with more than 35% occurring once and the leading ten covering over 15%. The sample comprised blood. These receptors originate from a man aged 80 or over in good health. The CDR3 runs from the conserved cysteine through the conserved F or W. A D gene is named only where the DNA matches it firmly. Expanded clones get a size class; other rows say once, few or many, or leave the size out.

size: .; V: TRBV20-1; J: TRBJ2-3; D: TRBD1; CDR3: CSARGQTGADTQYF; DNA: TGCAGTGCTAGGGGACAGACCGGAGCAGATACGCAGTATTTT
size: .; V: TRBV6-2/TRBV6-3; J: TRBJ2-5; D: .; CDR3: CASSYSATQETQYF; DNA: TGTGCCAGCAGTTACTCCGCAACCCAAGAGACCCAGTACTTC
size: .; V: TRBV2; J: TRBJ2-3; D: .; CDR3: CASSVYRGIEDTQYF; DNA: TGTGCCAGCAGTGTTTATCGGGGGATTGAGGATACGCAGTATTTT
size: .; V: TRBV5-1; J: TRBJ2-7; D: .; CDR3: CASSLETTAYEQYF; DNA: TGCGCCAGCAGCTTGGAAACAACCGCCTACGAGCAGTACTTC
size: .; V: TRBV3-1; J: TRBJ1-1; D: .; CDR3: CASSQFMNTEAFF; DNA: TGTGCCAGCAGCCAGTTCATGAACACTGAAGCTTTCTTT
size: once; V: TRBV6-6; J: TRBJ2-5; D: .; CDR3: CASKGSGMETQYF; DNA: TGTGCCAGCAAAGGCTCGGGGATGGAGACCCAGTACTTC
size: .; V: TRBV6-2/TRBV6-3; J: TRBJ2-5; D: .; CDR3: CASTERKTQYF; DNA: TGTGCCAGCACCGAGCGGAAGACCCAGTACTTC
size: few; V: TRBV10-3; J: TRBJ2-3; D: .; CDR3: CAISETAASTDTQYF; DNA: TGTGCCATCAGTGAAACCGCGGCTAGCACAGATACGCAGTATTTT
size: few; V: TRBV2; J: TRBJ2-5; D: .; CDR3: CASSDLRSYNEQYF; DNA: TGTGCCAGCAGTGACCTTCGCTCCTACAATGAGCAGTACTTC
size: .; V: TRBV20-1; J: TRBJ2-7; D: TRBD2; CDR3: CSARKNQGLASYEQYF; DNA: TGCAGTGCTAGAAAGAACCAGGGACTAGCGTCCTACGAGCAGTACTTC
size: .; V: TRBV28; J: TRBJ2-1; D: .; CDR3: CASSLNRVGEQFF; DNA: TGTGCCAGCAGTCTAAACAGGGTAGGTGAGCAGTTCTTC
size: .; V: TRBV29-1; J: TRBJ2-7; D: .; CDR3: CSVGTTGEQYF; DNA: TGCAGCGTCGGGACCACGGGCGAGCAGTACTTC
size: .; V: TRBV2; J: TRBJ1-6; D: .; CDR3: CASSEGGYNSPLHF; DNA: TGTGCCAGCAGTGAAGGGGGATATAATTCACCCCTCCACTTT
size: .; V: TRBV7-2; J: TRBJ2-5; D: TRBD2; CDR3: CASNSGRATETQYF; DNA: TGTGCCAGCAACTCCGGGAGGGCCACAGAGACCCAGTACTTC
size: few; V: TRBV20-1; J: TRBJ2-5; D: TRBD1; CDR3: CSARHRGLREQYF; DNA: TGCAGTGCTAGGCACAGGGGGCTTAGGGAGCAGTACTTC
size: few; V: TRBV7-2; J: TRBJ1-5; D: .; CDR3: CASSFTGRDGQPQHF; DNA: TGTGCCAGCAGCTTCACAGGGAGGGACGGTCAGCCCCAGCATTTT
size: .; V: TRBV5-1; J: TRBJ1-1; D: .; CDR3: CASSPRGFTDTEAFF; DNA: TGCGCCAGCAGCCCAAGAGGGTTTACTGACACTGAAGCTTTCTTT
size: few; V: TRBV29-1; J: TRBJ2-1; D: TRBD2; CDR3: CSVEGTFTGTSNEQFF; DNA: TGCAGCGTTGAAGGGACTTTTACCGGGACTAGCAATGAGCAGTTCTTC
size: few; V: TRBV12-3/TRBV12-4; J: TRBJ2-7; D: .; CDR3: CASSPPPQGTYEQYF; DNA: TGTGCCAGCAGTCCTCCCCCGCAGGGTACTTACGAGCAGTACTTC
size: .; V: TRBV29-1; J: TRBJ2-7; D: .; CDR3: CSVNVVSGSEQYF; DNA: TGCAGCGTCAACGTGGTAAGCGGCTCCGAGCAGTACTTC
size: .; V: TRBV12-3/TRBV12-4; J: TRBJ1-4; D: .; CDR3: CASSSGPSRAEKLFF; DNA: TGTGCCAGCAGTTCCGGGCCCTCGAGGGCGGAAAAACTGTTTTTT
size: once; V: TRBV28; J: TRBJ2-2; D: TRBD2; CDR3: CASSFRGLAGGNTGELFF; DNA: TGTGCCAGCAGTTTCCGGGGACTAGCGGGAGGGAACACCGGGGAGCTGTTTTTT
size: .; V: TRBV6-5; J: TRBJ2-1; D: .; CDR3: CASSYPIEGGSFSSYNEQFF; DNA: TGTGCCAGCAGTTACCCGATCGAGGGGGGGAGTTTCAGCTCCTACAATGAGCAGTTCTTC
size: .; V: TRBV7-2; J: TRBJ2-3; D: .; CDR3: CASSLFIDSSTDTQYF; DNA: TGTGCCAGCAGCTTATTTATCGACAGTAGCACAGATACGCAGTATTTT